One and the same sample provided the 21 T cell receptor beta chains below, sequenced in a study of blood T cell repertoires in COVID-19. Profiling relied on immunoSEQ multiplex PCR, and the TCRdb table lists in-frame clones only, not all of them. Altogether 250,000 to 300,000 clones are present, roughly 85% being singletons, with the ten largest covering less than 6.5%. The material sequenced was peripheral blood. The receptor source for this set is a man aged 45-65 years with active or convalescent COVID-19.

The chain is built from TRBV6-2 or TRBV6-3 and TRBJ1-5, with D perhaps TRBD1 (6 bases). Between the trimmed V and J ends, which lost 6 bases and 6 bases, there was a span of 21 bases. Germline CDR1 MNHEY, CDR2 SVGEGT. The CDR3 spans 16 residues. The CDR3: CASSPVTGRLGQPQHF. Here the CDR3 DNA reads TGTGCCAGCAGCCCGGTTACAGGGCGGTTGGGTCAGCCCCAGCATTTT.

This clone was detected only once. The chain combines TRBV6-5 with TRBJ1-6; TRBD1 matches 11 bases. Losses at the gene ends were 7 bases for V and 8 bases for J; bases not matched to a gene: 4. This CDR3 is 14 amino acids long. Germline CDR1 MNHEY, CDR2 SVGAGI. The CDR3 loop reads CASTQDRGHSPLHF. CDR3 coding DNA: TGTGCCAGCACACAGGACAGGGGGCATTCACCCCTCCACTTT.

The chain recombines TRBV28 with TRBJ1-3; D gene uncertain. The CDR3 is made up of 15 amino acids. Germline V gene lookup returns CDR1 MDHEN and CDR2 SYDVKM. V was trimmed by 2 bases and J by 2 bases, leaving 10 bases between them. CDR3 coding DNA: TGTGCCAGCAGTTTAGGCGGATCCGCTGGAAACACCATATATTTT. Translating gives CASSLGGSAGNTIYF.

The chain couples TRBV7-2 to TRBJ1-6; 9 bases are shared with TRBD1. Germline CDR1 reads SGHTA; CDR2 reads FQGNSA. V lost 3 bases, J lost 10 bases, and 7 bases stayed unmatched. This CDR3 is built from 15 residues. The CDR3 sequence: CASSLTGGKGSPLHF. The CDR3 DNA reads as TGTGCCAGCAGCTTGACAGGGGGTAAAGGCTCACCCCTCCACTTT.

The gene calls are TRBV27 and TRBJ1-1, with a tentative D call TRBD1 (6 bases). Per germline, CDR1 MNHEY and CDR2 SMNVEV (reference sequence). The ends were cut back, 4 bases at V and 2 bases at J, with 14 bases in the middle. This CDR3 region has 15 residues. DNA for the CDR3: TGTGCCAGCAGTTCCCAGAGGGGGATCAACACTGAAGCTTTCTTT. Translated: CASSSQRGINTEAFF.

The chain carries TRBV12-5 and TRBJ1-2; 7 positions agree with TRBD1. The CDR3 length is 14 residues. With V trimmed by 6 bases and J by 4 bases, 8 bases remained unmatched. In germline, CDR1 is LGHNT, CDR2 FRNRAP. The CDR3 sequence: CASGLARGSYGYTF. CDR3 bases: TGTGCTAGTGGCCTTGCCAGGGGGTCCTATGGCTACACCTTC.

The chain links TRBV19 to TRBJ2-7; 14 positions agree with TRBD2. The CDR3 totals 16 residues. The junction had 10 bases not matched to a gene; V was cut back by 6 bases and J by 6 bases. CDR1 and CDR2 from the germline V gene are LNHDA and SQIVND (reference sequence). The CDR3 loop reads CASSLTSGRAVSEQYF. The CDR3, as DNA: TGTGCCAGTAGCCTGACTAGCGGGAGGGCCGTCTCCGAGCAGTACTTC.

The J gene is TRBJ1-2, the V gene TRBV27; TRBD1 aligns across 8 bases. V was pared by 4 bases and J by 4 bases, with 8 bases of the junction left unmatched. Germline-derived CDR1 and CDR2 are MNHEY and SMNVEV (reference sequence). This CDR3 is built from 15 residues. Here the CDR3 reads CASSSGQGIGYGYTF. As DNA, the CDR3 is TGTGCCAGCAGTTCCGGACAGGGAATTGGCTATGGCTACACCTTC.

This clone was picked up one time. The chain employs TRBV28 and TRBJ1-4; the match to TRBD1 covers 7 bases. Trimming at V came to 5 bases and at J to 3 bases, leaving 9 bases not matched to a gene. The CDR3 is made up of 16 amino acids. CDR1 MDHEN and CDR2 SYDVKM come from the germline V gene. The CDR3 DNA is TGTGCCAGCAGTCGGATAAAGGGGGCGGCTAATGAAAAACTGTTTTTT. As protein: CASSRIKGAANEKLFF.

V usage is TRBV9 and J usage is TRBJ1-6; 8 nucleotides match TRBD1. Germline V gene lookup returns CDR1 SGDLS and CDR2 YYNGEE. This CDR3 spans 16 amino acids. V gave up 0 bases and J gave up 9 bases; unmatched junction bases: 8. The CDR3 is CASSVADRGGGSPLHF. The CDR3, as DNA: TGTGCCAGCAGCGTAGCCGACAGGGGAGGAGGTTCACCCCTCCACTTT.

This clone was seen a single time. V and J are TRBV28 and TRBJ2-7; weak D call: TRBD2 (5 bases). V shed 4 bases and J shed 4 bases, with 17 bases lying between them. The CDR3 is 15 residues long. CDR1 MDHEN and CDR2 SYDVKM come from the germline V gene. CDR3 DNA: TGTGCCAGCAGTTCTCTAGCCCGAGCCTTTTACGAGCAGTACTTC. Translated, it gives CASSSLARAFYEQYF.

CDR3 sequence: CASSQEHSPSTGNTIYF. The CDR3 DNA is TGCGCCAGCAGCCAAGAGCACAGCCCATCGACTGGAAACACCATATATTTT. The chain carries TRBV4-3 and TRBJ1-3, with D hard to call. CDR3 length: 17 amino acids. V was clipped by 0 bases and J by 2 bases, with 14 bases between them. The germline CDR1 and CDR2 sequences are LGHNA and YSLEER.

V and J are TRBV4-1 and TRBJ1-5, with unresolved D. The V gene's germline CDR1 is MGHRA and CDR2 YSYEKL. The CDR3 contains 15 residues. The V gene lost 2 bases and the J gene lost 1 base, with 9 bases spanning the gap. The CDR3 spells CASSQLGLSNQPQHF. CDR3 coding DNA: TGCGCCAGCAGCCAACTCGGACTGAGCAATCAGCCCCAGCATTTT.

This chain uses TRBV5-4 with TRBJ1-2; D is perhaps TRBD1 (5 bases). V lost 0 bases and J 2 bases, leaving 8 bases between the germline ends. This CDR3 spans 14 amino acids. Germline loops: CDR1 SGHNT, CDR2 YYREEE (reference sequence). The CDR3 protein is CASSLDGGNYGYTF. CDR3 bases: TGTGCCAGCAGCTTGGATGGGGGGAACTATGGCTACACCTTC.

J is TRBJ2-3 and V is TRBV27; 7 bases align to TRBD2. CDR1 MNHEY and CDR2 SMNVEV come from the germline V gene (reference sequence). The CDR3 spans 14 residues. Losses at the gene ends were 2 bases for V and 8 bases for J; bases not matched to a gene: 7. The CDR3 nucleotides read TGTGCCAGCAGTTTAACGTGGTCTAGCGGTACGCAGTATTTT. Protein product: CASSLTWSSGTQYF.

J is TRBJ2-3 and V is TRBV7-9, with D possibly being TRBD1 (6 bases). This CDR3 is 15 amino acids long. V lost 2 bases to trimming and J lost 2 bases, with 11 bases between them. The V gene's germline CDR1 is SEHNR and CDR2 FQNEAQ (reference sequence). This CDR3 is CASSLLRGPTDTQYF. The CDR3 DNA is TGTGCCAGCAGCTTACTCAGGGGACCCACAGATACGCAGTATTTT.

V gene TRBV6-1 combines with J gene TRBJ1-4; possibly TRBD1 for D (6 bases). V was pared by 3 bases and J by 5 bases, with 19 bases between. CDR1 MNHNS and CDR2 SASEGT come from the germline V gene. The CDR3 length is 17 residues. As DNA, the CDR3 is TGTGCCAGCAGTGACCAGAATCCCGGGACAAGAAATGAAAAACTGTTTTTT. Protein product: CASSDQNPGTRNEKLFF.

The chain recombines TRBV5-1 with TRBJ1-1; TRBD1 agrees at 7 bases. The V gene end was trimmed by 6 bases and the J gene end by 1 base; junction bases not matched to a gene: 9. Germline values: CDR1 SGHRS, CDR2 YFSETQ. There are 15 residues in the CDR3. The CDR3 here is CASTQAGTENTEAFF. CDR3 in DNA: TGCGCCAGCACCCAGGCCGGGACAGAGAACACTGAAGCTTTCTTT.

The chain joins TRBV29-1 to TRBJ1-2; D not certain. This CDR3 comprises 15 residues. V was pared by 7 bases and J by 3 bases, with 21 bases between. Germline V CDR1 and CDR2: SQVTM, ANQGSEA. DNA of the CDR3: TGCAGCGGTCGTGGAGGTGGAGAGGACTACTATGGCTACACCTTC. Translated, it gives CSGRGGGEDYYGYTF.

J is TRBJ2-3 and V is TRBV30; the D is unclear. CDR1 GTSNPN and CDR2 SVGIG come from the germline V gene (reference sequence). This CDR3 region has 12 residues. Trimming left V 2 bases short and J 6 bases short, with 9 bases between. The DNA for the CDR3 is TGTGCCTGGAGTACCCGCGGCGATACGCAGTATTTT. It codes for CAWSTRGDTQYF. Complete variable domain (other parts from reference TRBV30 and TRBJ2-3): SQTIHQWPATLVQPVGSPLSLECTVEGTSNPNLYWYRQAAGRGLQLLFYSVGIGQISSEVPQNLSASRPQDRQFILSSKKLLLSDSGFYLCAWSTRGDTQYFGPGTRLTVL.

The chain employs TRBV2 and TRBJ2-1, with 14 nucleotides matching TRBD2. The germline V gene encodes CDR1 SNHLY and CDR2 FYNNEI. After removal of 4 bases from V and 9 bases from J, the junction contained 2 bases not matched to a gene. The CDR3 contains 14 residues. The CDR3, as DNA: TGTGCCAGCAGTGCAGGACTAGCGGGAGGTGAGCAGTTCTTC. This gives the protein CASSAGLAGGEQFF.